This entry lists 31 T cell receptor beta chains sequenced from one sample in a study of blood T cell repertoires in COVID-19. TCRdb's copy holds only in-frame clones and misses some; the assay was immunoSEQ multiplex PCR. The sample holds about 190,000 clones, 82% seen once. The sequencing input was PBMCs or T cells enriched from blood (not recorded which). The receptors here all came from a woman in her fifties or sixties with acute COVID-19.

The CDR3 is CASGTGGTDNEQFF. In DNA, the CDR3 is TGTGCCAGCGGCACAGGGGGCACGGACAATGAGCAGTTCTTC. This chain connects TRBV7-9 to TRBJ2-1; 9 bases align to TRBD1. With V trimmed by 8 bases and J by 5 bases, 7 bases remained unmatched. This CDR3 has 14 residues. Germline CDR1 SEHNR, CDR2 FQNEAQ (reference sequence).

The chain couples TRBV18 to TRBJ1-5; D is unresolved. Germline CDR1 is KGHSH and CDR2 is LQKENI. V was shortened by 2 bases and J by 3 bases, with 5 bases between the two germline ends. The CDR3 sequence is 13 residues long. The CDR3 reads CASSPADNQPQHF. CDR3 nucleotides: TGTGCCAGCTCACCAGCAGACAATCAGCCCCAGCATTTT. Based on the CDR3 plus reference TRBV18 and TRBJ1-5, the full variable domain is NAGVMQNPRHLVRRRGQEARLRCSPMKGHSHVYWYRQLPEEGLKFMVYLQKENIIDESGMPKERFSAEFPKEGPSILRIQQVVRGDSAAYFCASSPADNQPQHFGDGTRLSIL.

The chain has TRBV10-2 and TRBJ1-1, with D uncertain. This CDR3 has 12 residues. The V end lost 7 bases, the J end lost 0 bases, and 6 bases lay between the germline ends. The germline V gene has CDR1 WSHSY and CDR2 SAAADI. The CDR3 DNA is TGCGCCAGCAAAACTGTGAACACTGAAGCTTTCTTT. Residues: CASKTVNTEAFF.

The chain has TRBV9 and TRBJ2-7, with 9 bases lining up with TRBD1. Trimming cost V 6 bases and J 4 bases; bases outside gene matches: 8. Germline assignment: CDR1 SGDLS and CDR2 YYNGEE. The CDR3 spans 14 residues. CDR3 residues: CASTLDRGRYEQYV. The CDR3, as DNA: TGTGCCAGCACCCTGGACAGGGGTCGGTACGAGCAGTACGTC.

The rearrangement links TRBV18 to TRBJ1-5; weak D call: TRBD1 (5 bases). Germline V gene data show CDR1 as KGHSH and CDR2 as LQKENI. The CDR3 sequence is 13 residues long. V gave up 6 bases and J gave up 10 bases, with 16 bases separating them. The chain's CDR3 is CASSENFRVPQHF. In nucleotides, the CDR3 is TGTGCCAGCTCCGAAAACTTCAGGGTACCCCAGCATTTT.

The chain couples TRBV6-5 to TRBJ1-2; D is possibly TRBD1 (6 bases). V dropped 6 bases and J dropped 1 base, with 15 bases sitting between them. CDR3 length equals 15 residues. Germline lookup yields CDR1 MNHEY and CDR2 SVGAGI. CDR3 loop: CASRLGQQFNYGYTF. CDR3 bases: TGTGCCAGCAGACTCGGACAGCAGTTTAACTATGGCTACACCTTC.

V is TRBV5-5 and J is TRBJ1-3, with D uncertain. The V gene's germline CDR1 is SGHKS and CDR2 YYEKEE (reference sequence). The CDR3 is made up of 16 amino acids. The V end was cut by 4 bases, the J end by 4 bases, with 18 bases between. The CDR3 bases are TGTGCCAGCAGCCCCCAGGCCGCGGGGAGCGGAAACACCATATATTTT. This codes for CASSPQAAGSGNTIYF.

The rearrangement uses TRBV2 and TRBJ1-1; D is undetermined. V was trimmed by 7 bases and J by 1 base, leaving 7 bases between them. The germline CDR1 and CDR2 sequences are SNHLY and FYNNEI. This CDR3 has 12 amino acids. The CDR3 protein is CASKLGNTEAFF. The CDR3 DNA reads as TGTGCCAGCAAGCTCGGGAACACTGAAGCTTTCTTT.

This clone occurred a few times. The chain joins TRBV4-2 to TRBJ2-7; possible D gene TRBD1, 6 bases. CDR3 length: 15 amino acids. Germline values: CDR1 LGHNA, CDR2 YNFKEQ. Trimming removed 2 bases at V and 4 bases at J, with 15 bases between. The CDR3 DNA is TGTGCCAGCAGCCAAATGTGGGACACGGAATACGAGCAGTACTTC. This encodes CASSQMWDTEYEQYF.

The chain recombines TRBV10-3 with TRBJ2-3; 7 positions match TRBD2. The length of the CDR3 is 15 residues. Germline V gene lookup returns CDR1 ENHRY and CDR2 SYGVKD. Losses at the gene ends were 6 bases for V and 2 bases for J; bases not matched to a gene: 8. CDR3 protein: CAISKAGSHTDTQYF. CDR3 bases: TGTGCCATCAGCAAAGCGGGATCCCACACAGATACGCAGTATTTT.

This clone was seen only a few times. CDR3 sequence reads: CASSVGQGVPDTQYF. The CDR3 nucleotides read TGTGCCAGCAGCGTAGGACAGGGGGTCCCAGATACGCAGTATTTT. J is TRBJ2-3 and V is TRBV9; TRBD1 matches at 9 bases. The CDR3 totals 15 residues. V shed 0 bases and J 4 bases; nucleotides not matched to a gene: 3. Germline loops: CDR1 SGDLS, CDR2 YYNGEE.

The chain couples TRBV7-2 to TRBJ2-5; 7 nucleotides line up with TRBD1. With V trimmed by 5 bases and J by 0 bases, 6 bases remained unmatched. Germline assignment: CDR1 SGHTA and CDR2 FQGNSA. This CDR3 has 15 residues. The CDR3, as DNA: TGTGCCAGCAGCCGTGCGACAGGGTACCAAGAGACCCAGTACTTC. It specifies CASSRATGYQETQYF.

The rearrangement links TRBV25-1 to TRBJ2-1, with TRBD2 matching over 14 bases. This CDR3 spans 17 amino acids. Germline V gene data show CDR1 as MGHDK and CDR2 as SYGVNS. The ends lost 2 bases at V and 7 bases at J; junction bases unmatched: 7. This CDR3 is CASSERLAGGLGNEQFF. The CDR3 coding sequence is TGTGCCAGCAGTGAACGACTAGCGGGGGGGCTGGGGAATGAGCAGTTCTTC.

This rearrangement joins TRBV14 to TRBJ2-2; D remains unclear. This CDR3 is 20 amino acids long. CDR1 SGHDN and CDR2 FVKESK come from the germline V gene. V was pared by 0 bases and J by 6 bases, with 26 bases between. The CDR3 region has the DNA TGTGCCAGCAGCCAAGAGTTCAGGCTTACTGGCCCCCTAACCGCCGGGGAGCTGTTTTTT. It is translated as CASSQEFRLTGPLTAGELFF.

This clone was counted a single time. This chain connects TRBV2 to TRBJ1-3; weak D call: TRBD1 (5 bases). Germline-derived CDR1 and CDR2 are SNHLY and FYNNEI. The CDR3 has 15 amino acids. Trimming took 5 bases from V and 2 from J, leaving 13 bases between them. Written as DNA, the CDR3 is TGTGCCAGCAGTCGGGGGGGGTCACCTGGAAACACCATATATTTT. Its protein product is CASSRGGSPGNTIYF.

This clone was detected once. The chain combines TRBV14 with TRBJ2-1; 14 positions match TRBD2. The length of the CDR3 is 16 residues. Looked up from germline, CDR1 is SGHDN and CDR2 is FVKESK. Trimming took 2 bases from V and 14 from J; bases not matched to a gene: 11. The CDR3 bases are TGTGCCAGCAGCCAAATGGGGACTAGCGGGAGAGGACGGGAGTTCTTC. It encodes CASSQMGTSGRGREFF.

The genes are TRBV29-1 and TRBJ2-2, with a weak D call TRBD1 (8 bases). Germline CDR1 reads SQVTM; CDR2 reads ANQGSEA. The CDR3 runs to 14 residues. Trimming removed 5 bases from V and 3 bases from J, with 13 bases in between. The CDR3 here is CSVSTGGDTGELFF. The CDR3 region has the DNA TGCAGCGTTTCTACAGGGGGGGACACCGGGGAGCTGTTTTTT.

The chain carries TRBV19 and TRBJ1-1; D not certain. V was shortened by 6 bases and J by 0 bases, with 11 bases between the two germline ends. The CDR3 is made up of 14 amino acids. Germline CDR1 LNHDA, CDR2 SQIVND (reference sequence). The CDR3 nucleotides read TGTGCCAGTAGCCCGACACCCTTGAACACTGAAGCTTTCTTT. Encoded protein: CASSPTPLNTEAFF.

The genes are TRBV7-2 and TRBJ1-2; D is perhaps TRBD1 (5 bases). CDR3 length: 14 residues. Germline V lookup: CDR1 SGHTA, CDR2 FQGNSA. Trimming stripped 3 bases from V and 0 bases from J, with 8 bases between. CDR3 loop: CASSLTEANYGYTF. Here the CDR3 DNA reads TGTGCCAGCAGCTTGACAGAAGCTAACTATGGCTACACCTTC.

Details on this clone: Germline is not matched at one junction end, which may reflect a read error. The CDR3 sequence: CACRASRDNEQFF. The CDR3 coding sequence is TGTGCCTGCAGGGCAAGTCGGGACAATGAGCAGTTCTTC. The V and J genes are TRBV6-5 and TRBJ2-1, with D tentatively TRBD1 (5 bases). Germline CDR1 reads MNHEY; CDR2 reads SVGAGI. The CDR3 is 13 residues long.

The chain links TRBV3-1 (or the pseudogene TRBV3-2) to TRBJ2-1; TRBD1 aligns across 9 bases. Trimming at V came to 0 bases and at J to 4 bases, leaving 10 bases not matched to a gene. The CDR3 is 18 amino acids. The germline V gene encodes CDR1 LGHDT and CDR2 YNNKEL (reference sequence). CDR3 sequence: CASSQDFSTGGAYNEQFF. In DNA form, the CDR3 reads TGTGCCAGCAGCCAAGATTTTAGTACAGGGGGCGCTTACAATGAGCAGTTCTTC.

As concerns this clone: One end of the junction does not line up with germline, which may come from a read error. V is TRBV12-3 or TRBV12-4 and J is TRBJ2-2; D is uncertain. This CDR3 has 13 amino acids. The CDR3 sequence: CASCLGQAGELFF. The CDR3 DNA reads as TGTGCCAGCTGTTTGGGTCAGGCCGGGGAGCTGTTTTTT.

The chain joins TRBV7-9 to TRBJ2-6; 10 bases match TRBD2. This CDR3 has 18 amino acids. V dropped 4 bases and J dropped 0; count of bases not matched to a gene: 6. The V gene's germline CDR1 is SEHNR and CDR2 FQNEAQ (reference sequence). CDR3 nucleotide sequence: TGTGCCAGCAGCTATCTAGCGGGAGAGATCTCTGGGGCCAACGTCCTGACTTTC. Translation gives CASSYLAGEISGANVLTF.

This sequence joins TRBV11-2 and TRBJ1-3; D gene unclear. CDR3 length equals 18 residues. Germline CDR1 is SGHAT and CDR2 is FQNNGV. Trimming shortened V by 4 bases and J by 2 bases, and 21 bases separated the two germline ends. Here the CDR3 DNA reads TGTGCCAGCAGCTCGGGTCAACCTCAGACGGTGACTGGAAACACCATATATTTT. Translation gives CASSSGQPQTVTGNTIYF.

CDR3 sequence (DNA): TGTGCCAGCAGTGAAGCAAGGGGGCGCCGAGAGACCCAGTACTTC. It translates to CASSEARGRRETQYF. The chain combines TRBV6-1 with TRBJ2-5, with 7 bases aligning to TRBD1. CDR3 length: 15 amino acids. From germline, CDR1 is MNHNS and CDR2 SASEGT. V gave up 0 bases and J gave up 4 bases; unmatched junction bases: 5.

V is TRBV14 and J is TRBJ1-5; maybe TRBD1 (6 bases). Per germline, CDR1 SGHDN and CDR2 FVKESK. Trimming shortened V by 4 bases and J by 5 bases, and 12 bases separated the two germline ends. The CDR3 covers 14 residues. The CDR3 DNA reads TGTGCCAGCAGCCGAACAGGGTTGGATCAGCCCCAGCATTTT. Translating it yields CASSRTGLDQPQHF.

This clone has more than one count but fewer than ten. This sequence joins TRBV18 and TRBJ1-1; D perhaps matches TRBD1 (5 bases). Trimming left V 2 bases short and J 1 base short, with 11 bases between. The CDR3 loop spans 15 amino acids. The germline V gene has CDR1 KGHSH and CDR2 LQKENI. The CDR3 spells CASSPSRAQNTEAFF. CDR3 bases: TGTGCCAGCTCACCATCCAGGGCCCAGAACACTGAAGCTTTCTTT.

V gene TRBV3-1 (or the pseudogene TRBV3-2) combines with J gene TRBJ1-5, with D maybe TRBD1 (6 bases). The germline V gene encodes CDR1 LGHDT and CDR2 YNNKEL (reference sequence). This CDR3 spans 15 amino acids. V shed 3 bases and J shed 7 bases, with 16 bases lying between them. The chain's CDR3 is CASSHGSQGVQPQHF. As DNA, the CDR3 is TGTGCCAGCAGCCATGGGTCACAGGGAGTGCAGCCCCAGCATTTT.

CDR3 nucleotide sequence: TGCGCCAGCAGCCCAGGGGCGTGGGCTATGAACACTGAAGCTTTCTTT. Protein: CASSPGAWAMNTEAFF. This chain links TRBV4-1 with TRBJ1-1, with D possibly TRBD1 on 6 matching bases. Germline-derived CDR1 and CDR2 are MGHRA and YSYEKL. This CDR3 is built from 16 residues. Trimming removed 4 bases at V and 0 bases at J, with 15 bases between.

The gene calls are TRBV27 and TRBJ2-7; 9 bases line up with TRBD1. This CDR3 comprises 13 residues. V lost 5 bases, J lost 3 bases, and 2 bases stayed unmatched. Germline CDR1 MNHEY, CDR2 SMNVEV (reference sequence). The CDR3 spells CASSRDRVYEQYF. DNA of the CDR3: TGTGCCAGCAGTCGGGACAGGGTCTACGAGCAGTACTTC.

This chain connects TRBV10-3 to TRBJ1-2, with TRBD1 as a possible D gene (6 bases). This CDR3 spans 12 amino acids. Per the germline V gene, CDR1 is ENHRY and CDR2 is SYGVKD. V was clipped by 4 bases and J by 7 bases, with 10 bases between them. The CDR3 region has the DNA TGTGCCATCAGTGCACAGGGAAGTGGCTACACCTTC. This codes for CAISAQGSGYTF.